Listed below are T cell receptor beta chains from one sample, sequenced in a study of T-cell reconstitution after alpha-beta-depleted transplantation in children. One entry per CDR3 protein, called by TCRdb with MiXCR from the PCR reads. The sample shows 550,000 to 800,000 distinct CDR3 sequences, about 12% of them seen only once. Sequenced here: PBMCs, sampled before TCRalphabeta/CD19-depleted stem cell transplant. The receptor source for this set is a girl under 10 years old with congenital amegakaryocytic thrombocytopenia, due to receive a stem cell transplant. Each CDR3 is given with its conserved first and last residue. Fields, in order: CDR3 DNA, CDR3 protein, clone size, D gene, J gene, CDR3 length, V gene. A D gene is named only where the DNA matches it firmly. The size field is filled for only some rows; it gives once, few, many or a size class.

CDR3nt: TGCAGCGTTGACTCCTGGGGACCGCTCTACAATGAGCAGTTCTTC; CDR3aa: CSVDSWGPLYNEQFF; abundance: many; d_gene: NA; j_gene: TRBJ2-1; len: 15; v_gene: TRBV29-1
CDR3nt: TGCAGTGCCACCCTGACAGGGGGTGCCTACGAGCAGTACTTC; CDR3aa: CSATLTGGAYEQYF; abundance: few; d_gene: TRBD1; j_gene: TRBJ2-7; len: 14; v_gene: TRBV20-1
CDR3nt: TGTGCCACCAGCAGAGAGGGTCAGAGAGGTGGCTACACCTTC; CDR3aa: CATSREGQRGGYTF; abundance: NA; d_gene: NA; j_gene: TRBJ1-2; len: 14; v_gene: TRBV15
CDR3nt: TGCGCCAGCAGCTTTATATCCAGGGTCGAGACCCAGTACTTC; CDR3aa: CASSFISRVETQYF; abundance: many; d_gene: NA; j_gene: TRBJ2-5; len: 14; v_gene: TRBV5-1
CDR3nt: TGCGCCAGCAGCGAACGACAGGGGGCGTATAGCAATCAGCCCCAGCATTTT; CDR3aa: CASSERQGAYSNQPQHF; abundance: many; d_gene: TRBD1; j_gene: TRBJ1-5; len: 17; v_gene: TRBV5-1
CDR3nt: TGTGCCAGCTCACCTAGAGCGGGAGCTAGAGAGACCCAGTACTTC; CDR3aa: CASSPRAGARETQYF; abundance: few; d_gene: TRBD2; j_gene: TRBJ2-5; len: 15; v_gene: TRBV18
CDR3nt: TGTGCCAGCAGCAAAGAGGGACAGCAGAATTCACCCCTCCACTTT; CDR3aa: CASSKEGQQNSPLHF; abundance: many; d_gene: TRBD1; j_gene: TRBJ1-6; len: 15; v_gene: TRBV11-2
CDR3nt: TGTGCCAGCAGTTCCTGGACGGCCTACGAGCAGTACTTC; CDR3aa: CASSSWTAYEQYF; abundance: many; d_gene: NA; j_gene: TRBJ2-7; len: 13; v_gene: TRBV12-3/TRBV12-4
CDR3nt: TGTGCCAGCAGCTTAAGTCCGGGCACAGATACGCAGTATTTT; CDR3aa: CASSLSPGTDTQYF; abundance: many; d_gene: NA; j_gene: TRBJ2-3; len: 14; v_gene: TRBV7-8
CDR3nt: TGTGCCACCAGCAGAGTGGGGACAGGGATTGATTTGGCCAAAAACATTCAGTACTTC; CDR3aa: CATSRVGTGIDLAKNIQYF; abundance: many; d_gene: TRBD1; j_gene: TRBJ2-4; len: 19; v_gene: TRBV15
CDR3nt: TGTGCCAGCAGCTTCGCAGGGGGTAATCAGCCCCAGCATTTT; CDR3aa: CASSFAGGNQPQHF; abundance: NA; d_gene: TRBD1; j_gene: TRBJ1-5; len: 14; v_gene: TRBV7-9
CDR3nt: TGCAGTGCTCCGACAGGGGTTGATGAAAAACTGTTTTTT; CDR3aa: CSAPTGVDEKLFF; abundance: many; d_gene: TRBD1; j_gene: TRBJ1-4; len: 13; v_gene: TRBV20-1
CDR3nt: TGCAGTGCTCACGCGACTCGTGAGCAGTTCTTC; CDR3aa: CSAHATREQFF; abundance: few; d_gene: NA; j_gene: TRBJ2-1; len: 11; v_gene: TRBV20-1
CDR3nt: TGTGCCAGCACCGACCGAACTCCGATCCAGGGAATAGCCCCCCAGCATTTT; CDR3aa: CASTDRTPIQGIAPQHF; abundance: NA; d_gene: NA; j_gene: TRBJ1-5; len: 17; v_gene: TRBV27
CDR3nt: TGTGCCAGCACCTCCTGGGACAGGGGGTACGAGCAGTACTTC; CDR3aa: CASTSWDRGYEQYF; abundance: many; d_gene: TRBD1; j_gene: TRBJ2-7; len: 14; v_gene: TRBV7-9
CDR3nt: TGTGCCACGATTGCGGGAGTCGGTCGGGAGCTGTTTTTT; CDR3aa: CATIAGVGRELFF; abundance: many; d_gene: TRBD2; j_gene: TRBJ2-2; len: 13; v_gene: TRBV24-1
CDR3nt: TGCGCCAGCAGTTATCGTTCGGGTCAGCCCCAGCATTTT; CDR3aa: CASSYRSGQPQHF; abundance: many; d_gene: NA; j_gene: TRBJ1-5; len: 13; v_gene: TRBV5-1
CDR3nt: TGTGCCAGCAGTTCCCTAGCGGGAGACTCCTCCTACAATGAGCAGTTCTTC; CDR3aa: CASSSLAGDSSYNEQFF; abundance: few; d_gene: TRBD2; j_gene: TRBJ2-1; len: 17; v_gene: TRBV12-3/TRBV12-4
CDR3nt: TGCAGTGCTAGAGACGAAGTTGAGGGGGCGTGGCAGGAAAAACTGTTTTTT; CDR3aa: CSARDEVEGAWQEKLFF; abundance: many; d_gene: TRBD1; j_gene: TRBJ1-4; len: 17; v_gene: TRBV20-1